In its sample, the clone carrying this TCR beta chain was seen many times. Generated by immunoSEQ multiplex PCR, the TCRdb table keeps only in-frame clones and is missing some. This sample has roughly 30,000 clones and no singletons, with approximately 13% in the ten largest. This record comes from a study of T cell clonality in common variable immunodeficiency. This sequence originates from a person between 18 and 75 years old in good health. The sequenced sample consisted of peripheral blood mononuclear cells.

CDR3 DNA, as far as it was read: TGTGCCATCAGCGACAGACACCCCTCCTACAATGAG. This codes for CAISDRHPSYNE. The CDR3 reads in full as CAISDRHPSYNEQFF. The chain has TRBV10-3 and TRBJ2-1, with D possibly matching TRBD1 (5 bases). From the germline J gene comes the end of the CDR3, since the read stops 3 residues before it. V lost 6 bases, J lost 0 bases, and 12 bases lay in between. Germline V CDR1 and CDR2: ENHRY, SYGVKD. CDR3 length equals 15 residues.